Shown below are 3 T cell receptor beta chains from a single sample sequenced in a study of T cell changes during pregnancy in multiple sclerosis. TCRdb's copy holds only in-frame clones and misses some; the assay was immunoSEQ multiplex PCR. The sample lists 20,000 to 25,000 clones, about 89% occurring once. The source material was CD8+ T cells from peripheral blood mononuclear cells, sampled in the first trimester of pregnancy. Every receptor here comes from a female donor in good health, enrolled as a control in a pregnancy study.

The chain couples TRBV30 to TRBJ1-4; maybe TRBD1 (5 bases). The CDR3 spans 13 residues. V lost 4 bases, J lost 6 bases, and 12 bases lay in between. Germline V gene sequence: CDR1 GTSNPN, CDR2 SVGIG (reference sequence). CDR3 loop: CAWNGAGDEKLFF. CDR3 in DNA: TGTGCCTGGAACGGGGCGGGGGATGAAAAACTGTTTTTT.

The V gene is TRBV7-2, the J gene TRBJ2-2, with D perhaps TRBD2 (6 bases). V was shortened by 6 bases and J by 5 bases, with 22 bases between the two germline ends. Per germline, CDR1 SGHTA and CDR2 FQGNSA. This CDR3 comprises 17 residues. The CDR3 DNA follows: TGTGCCAGCAGTCCCCGGTGGGTAGCGGTAACTACCGGGGAGCTGTTTTTT. Translating it yields CASSPRWVAVTTGELFF.

The chain uses TRBV27 and TRBJ2-5; 7 bases align to TRBD1. V shed 5 bases, J shed 10 bases, and the junction held 7 bases outside the gene matches. This CDR3 is 12 amino acids long. The germline gives CDR1 MNHEY, CDR2 SMNVEV (reference sequence). The CDR3 region is CASSPDRENQYF. The CDR3 nucleotides read TGTGCCAGCAGTCCAGACAGGGAAAACCAGTACTTC.